Described below is a single T cell receptor (beta chain) sequence and its context. The sample belongs to a study of CD8+CD57+ T cells in acquired aplastic anemia. It was genomic DNA that served as the template for profiling TCR beta VDJ and CDR3. TCRdb re-derived calls from the reads in MiXCR, one entry per CDR3 protein. The sample holds around 430,000 distinct CDR3 sequences; around 30% are singletons and the top ten take approximately 0.82%. This CDR3 spans 15 amino acids. After removal of 11 bases from V and 2 bases from J, the junction contained 8 bases not matched to a gene. Germline values: CDR1 SGHAT, CDR2 FQDESV (reference sequence). The authors sequenced patients whose flow cytometry had shown CD8+CD57+ cell expansion.

The chain employs TRBV11-1 and TRBJ2-7, with TRBD2 matching over 14 bases. The receptor was isolated from a human donor with aplastic anemia. The specimen was sorted CD4+, CD8+, or CD8+CD57+ T cells (not recorded which) from PBMCs. CDR3 protein: CAWNRGLAGAYEQYF. The CDR3 nucleotides are TGTGCCTGGAATCGGGGACTAGCGGGAGCCTACGAGCAGTACTTC. Combining the CDR3 with reference TRBV11-1 and TRBJ2-7 gives the whole variable domain EAEVAQSPRYKITEKSQAVAFWCDPISGHATLYWYRQILGQGPELLVQFQDESVVDDSQLPKDRFSAERLKGVDSTLKIQPAELGDSAMYLCAWNRGLAGAYEQYFGPGTRLTVT.